The 23 T cell receptor beta chains presented below share a single source sample, sequenced in a study of shared clonotypes between healthy human individuals. TCRdb's copy holds only in-frame clones and misses some; the assay was immunoSEQ multiplex PCR. Among about 730,000 clones listed, roughly 72% were seen once. The sample taken for sequencing was memory CD4+ T cells sorted from blood. Subset reported: CD45RA-negative fraction. The receptor source for this set is a woman in her thirties in good health.

The chain couples TRBV28 to TRBJ1-3; D call uncertain. From germline, CDR1 is MDHEN and CDR2 SYDVKM. The CDR3 spans 15 residues. Trimming left V 2 bases short and J 0 bases short, with 8 bases between. CDR3 in DNA: TGTGCCAGCAGTTTAATCCTCCGCTCTGGAAACACCATATATTTT. Its translation: CASSLILRSGNTIYF.

The chain employs TRBV28 and TRBJ2-5; D is perhaps TRBD2 (5 bases). V lost 6 bases and J lost 5, with 16 bases in between. The CDR3 consists of 14 residues. CDR1 and CDR2 (germline): MDHEN, SYDVKM. CDR3 region: CASSMRLEGETQYF. CDR3 coding DNA: TGTGCCAGCAGCATGAGACTCGAGGGTGAGACCCAGTACTTC.

The gene calls are TRBV29-1 and TRBJ2-7; TRBD1 matches at 8 bases. V shed 6 bases and J 0 bases; nucleotides not matched to a gene: 4. The CDR3 spans 13 residues. The germline V gene has CDR1 SQVTM and CDR2 ANQGSEA. The CDR3 sequence: CSVGGQVSYEQYF. As DNA, the CDR3 is TGCAGCGTGGGGGGACAGGTCTCCTACGAGCAGTACTTC.

The chain combines TRBV14 with TRBJ2-7; D gene unclear. This CDR3 comprises 15 residues. Germline CDR1 is SGHDN and CDR2 is FVKESK. V lost 4 bases to trimming and J lost 1 base, with 14 bases between them. CDR3 residues: CASSRPGPPSYEQYF. Here the CDR3 DNA reads TGTGCCAGCAGCCGCCCGGGTCCGCCGTCCTACGAGCAGTACTTC.

This clone showed up just a few times. Other DNA sequences in this sample translate to the same CDR3. This rearrangement joins TRBV2 to TRBJ2-7; D remains unclear. The germline CDR1 and CDR2 sequences are SNHLY and FYNNEI. The CDR3 spans 11 residues. V was shortened by 5 bases and J by 2 bases, with 4 bases between the two germline ends. Here the CDR3 DNA reads TGTGCCAGCAGTCCAACCTACGAGCAGTACTTC. Its protein product is CASSPTYEQYF.

This chain connects TRBV11-2 to TRBJ2-1; 7 bases agree with TRBD2. Germline assignment: CDR1 SGHAT and CDR2 FQNNGV. Trimming cost V 5 bases and J 0 bases; bases outside gene matches: 7. The CDR3 runs 16 residues. CDR3 nucleotides: TGTGCCAGCAGCCTTAGCGGGCCTAGCTCCTACAATGAGCAGTTCTTC. This codes for CASSLSGPSSYNEQFF.

The chain couples TRBV4-1 to TRBJ2-7; 7 positions agree with TRBD1. From germline, CDR1 is MGHRA and CDR2 YSYEKL. The CDR3 sequence is 15 residues long. V shed 1 base and J 2 bases; nucleotides not matched to a gene: 5. CDR3 sequence reads: CASSQVPGQTYEQYF. CDR3 DNA: TGCGCCAGCAGCCAAGTCCCGGGACAGACCTACGAGCAGTACTTC.

The chain employs TRBV29-1 and TRBJ2-3; D possibly corresponds to TRBD2 (5 bases). Trimming left V 6 bases short and J 2 bases short, with 12 bases between. The CDR3 is made up of 13 amino acids. The germline CDR1 and CDR2 sequences are SQVTM and ANQGSEA. The CDR3 DNA follows: TGCAGCGTGCGGGCGGAGAACACAGATACGCAGTATTTT. Protein product: CSVRAENTDTQYF.

The rearrangement links TRBV7-3 to TRBJ2-6; 11 bases align to TRBD2. With 5 bases clipped from V and 0 bases from J, the junction kept 3 bases outside the gene matches. The CDR3 is 17 amino acids. Germline V gene data show CDR1 as SGHTA and CDR2 as FQGTGA. The CDR3 bases are TGTGCCAGCAGCCCGACTAGCGGGGCCTCTGGGGCCAACGTCCTGACTTTC. Translating gives CASSPTSGASGANVLTF.

The chain links TRBV30 to TRBJ1-5, with no clear D. The CDR3 spans 13 residues. Germline V gene data show CDR1 as GTSNPN and CDR2 as SVGIG (reference sequence). V was trimmed by 3 bases and J by 6 bases, leaving 12 bases between them. Here the CDR3 reads CAWSLSSGQPQHF. The DNA of the CDR3 is TGTGCCTGGAGCTTATCCAGTGGTCAGCCCCAGCATTTT.

This rearrangement joins TRBV7-2 to TRBJ2-6; D might be TRBD1 (6 bases). The V gene lost 5 bases and the J gene lost 1 base, with 15 bases spanning the gap. The V gene's germline CDR1 is SGHTA and CDR2 FQGNSA. The CDR3 loop spans 17 amino acids. CDR3 in DNA: TGTGCCAGCAGCATCCGGACAGCCGTATCTGGGGCCAACGTCCTGACTTTC. Protein product: CASSIRTAVSGANVLTF.

The J gene is TRBJ1-5, the V gene TRBV19; D remains ambiguous. CDR3 length: 16 residues. Germline CDR1 and CDR2: LNHDA and SQIVND (reference sequence). Trimming removed 6 bases from V and 5 bases from J, with 20 bases in between. CDR3 bases: TGTGCCAGTAGCCCGAACGATGCCCCTAGGGATCAGCCCCAGCATTTT. Its protein product is CASSPNDAPRDQPQHF.

The V and J genes are TRBV29-1 and TRBJ2-1, with TRBD2 matching 12 bases. Germline V gene lookup returns CDR1 SQVTM and CDR2 ANQGSEA. The junction had 6 bases not matched to a gene; V was cut back by 7 bases and J by 5 bases. The CDR3 extends over 14 amino acids. CDR3 amino acids: CSGTSGRTHNEQFF. The DNA of the CDR3 is TGCAGCGGAACTAGCGGGAGGACCCACAATGAGCAGTTCTTC.

In this sample, this clone turned up a few times. The rearrangement joins TRBV7-6 to TRBJ1-1, with D perhaps matching TRBD1 (6 bases). The CDR3 is 14 amino acids. V dropped 5 bases and J dropped 2 bases, with 12 bases sitting between them. The germline CDR1 and CDR2 sequences are SGHVS and FNYEAQ. CDR3 protein: CASSPRTANTEAFF. The CDR3 coding sequence is TGTGCCAGCAGCCCCCGGACAGCAAACACTGAAGCTTTCTTT.

This chain connects TRBV15 to TRBJ1-1, with unresolved D. From germline, CDR1 is LNHNV and CDR2 YYDKDF (reference sequence). V was trimmed by 5 bases and J by 4 bases, leaving 11 bases between them. The CDR3 runs to 13 residues. CDR3 amino acids: CATSLQRGTEAFF. CDR3 sequence (DNA): TGTGCCACCAGCCTGCAACGGGGCACTGAAGCTTTCTTT.

The genes are TRBV19 and TRBJ1-5; 8 nucleotides agree with TRBD1. The CDR3 runs to 15 residues. V was clipped by 7 bases and J by 2 bases; unmatched bases: 7. Germline loops: CDR1 LNHDA, CDR2 SQIVND (reference sequence). The chain's CDR3 is CASTAGTGRNQPQHF. CDR3 DNA sequence: TGTGCCAGTACAGCGGGGACAGGTCGCAATCAGCCCCAGCATTTT.

V gene TRBV9 combines with J gene TRBJ2-3; the match to TRBD2 covers 9 bases. The CDR3 runs 15 residues. The germline CDR1 and CDR2 sequences are SGDLS and YYNGEE. V trimming: 4 bases; J trimming: 4 bases; junction bases outside the gene matches: 7. The CDR3 bases are TGTGCCAGCAGCTCGGCAGCGGGAGGCTCAGATACGCAGTATTTT. Amino acids: CASSSAAGGSDTQYF.

The V gene is TRBV11-2, the J gene TRBJ2-1, with D unclear. Germline CDR1 reads SGHAT; CDR2 reads FQNNGV. The CDR3 runs to 15 residues. V was clipped by 1 base and J by 0 bases, with 7 bases between them. The DNA for the CDR3 is TGTGCCAGCAGCTTAGTTCCGAGCTCCTACAATGAGCAGTTCTTC. Translation gives CASSLVPSSYNEQFF.

The chain is built from TRBV27 and TRBJ1-2, with a weak D call TRBD1 (5 bases). The germline V gene has CDR1 MNHEY and CDR2 SMNVEV (reference sequence). This CDR3 has 14 residues. The V end lost 6 bases, the J end lost 4 bases, and 15 bases lay between the germline ends. The CDR3 is CASSGRVRGYGYTF. The CDR3 DNA is TGTGCCAGCAGCGGGCGGGTGAGGGGCTATGGCTACACCTTC.

The J gene is TRBJ1-1, the V gene TRBV11-3; D possibly corresponds to TRBD1 (6 bases). The ends were cut back, 4 bases at V and 1 base at J, with 7 bases in the middle. CDR1 and CDR2 (germline): SGHNT, YENEEA. The CDR3 extends over 13 amino acids. This chain's CDR3 is CASSWTANTEAFF. Here the CDR3 DNA reads TGTGCCAGCAGCTGGACAGCGAACACTGAAGCTTTCTTT.

This clone appeared a few times. J is TRBJ1-1 and V is TRBV15, with D possibly being TRBD1 (6 bases). V lost 2 bases and J 1 base, leaving 8 bases between the germline ends. Germline CDR1 reads LNHNV; CDR2 reads YYDKDF (reference sequence). The length of the CDR3 is 14 residues. The CDR3 is CATSRRGANTEAFF. The CDR3 DNA is TGTGCCACCAGCAGAAGGGGGGCGAACACTGAAGCTTTCTTT.

The V gene is TRBV6-6, the J gene TRBJ2-7; 9 bases align to TRBD2. The CDR3 totals 15 residues. V lost 3 bases and J lost 6; bases outside the gene matches: 9. CDR1 and CDR2 (germline): MNHNY, SVGAGI (reference sequence). The CDR3 DNA reads TGTGCCAGCAGTTATAGCGGGAGAAGAACGGGCGAGCAGTACTTC. This translates into CASSYSGRRTGEQYF.

V gene TRBV19 combines with J gene TRBJ1-5, with TRBD1 as a possible D gene (6 bases). V was pared by 9 bases and J by 4 bases, with 19 bases between. Germline CDR1 and CDR2: LNHDA and SQIVND (reference sequence). This CDR3 has 15 residues. CDR3 sequence: CASPKGTGWNQPQHF. As DNA, the CDR3 is TGTGCCAGCCCAAAGGGCACAGGGTGGAATCAGCCCCAGCATTTT.